Listed below are T cell receptor beta chains from one sample, sequenced in a study of identical twins. TCRdb re-analysed the 5' RACE reads in MiXCR, keeping a single row per CDR3 protein. This table holds under 450,000 distinct CDR3 sequences, approximately 17% found once. The sequenced sample consisted of naive T cells sorted from blood. The receptors originated from a man aged 45-60 years in good health. Each CDR3 is given with its conserved first and last residue. The order of the fields is V gene, J gene, clone size, D gene, CDR3 protein, CDR3 DNA. D genes are given only for firm matches. For some rows the clone size is stated as once, few or many, or as a class when expanded; others skip it.

TRBV5-5	TRBJ2-7	.	.	CASSPAGVWYEQYF	TGTGCCAGCAGCCCGGCTGGGGTTTGGTACGAGCAGTACTTC
TRBV7-9	TRBJ2-3	many	.	CASHIVDTQYF	TGTGCCAGCCATATAGTGGATACGCAGTATTTT
TRBV7-8	TRBJ2-1	.	.	CASSLGRGTPWKDNEQFF	TGTGCCAGCAGCTTAGGGCGCGGCACTCCATGGAAGGACAATGAGCAGTTCTTC
TRBV7-9	TRBJ2-7	.	.	CASSLETIGEQYF	TGTGCCAGCAGCTTAGAGACTATAGGCGAGCAGTACTTC
TRBV24-1	TRBJ2-1	.	TRBD2	CATRAGVAGDNEQFF	TGTGCCACCAGGGCAGGGGTAGCGGGAGACAATGAGCAGTTCTTC
TRBV6-2/TRBV6-3	TRBJ2-7	.	.	CASIPGSGKTSYEQYF	TGTGCCAGCATCCCTGGGTCGGGGAAGACTTCCTACGAGCAGTACTTC
TRBV12-3/TRBV12-4	TRBJ1-4	.	TRBD1	CASSLSGQGRKLFF	TGTGCCAGCAGTTTAAGTGGACAGGGGAGGAAACTGTTTTTT
TRBV20-1	TRBJ1-1	few	.	CSAARPRGGKNTEAFF	TGCAGTGCTGCCCGGCCGAGGGGCGGTAAGAACACTGAAGCTTTCTTT
TRBV6-5	TRBJ2-7	.	TRBD2	CASSLSTSGRLYYEQYF	TGTGCCAGCAGTTTATCGACTAGCGGGAGGCTATACTACGAGCAGTACTTC
TRBV25-1	TRBJ2-7	.	TRBD2	CASSQAGTPGEQYF	TGTGCCAGCAGTCAAGCGGGAACTCCCGGCGAGCAGTACTTC
TRBV7-2	TRBJ2-3	few	.	CASSLFYTDTQYF	TGTGCCAGCAGCTTATTCTACACAGATACGCAGTATTTT
TRBV5-6	TRBJ1-2	few	.	CASSFVLARGGYTF	TGTGCCAGCAGCTTTGTCTTAGCAAGGGGAGGCTACACCTTC
TRBV7-2	TRBJ2-7	many	.	CASSLSVSAGVYEQYF	TGTGCCAGCAGCTTAAGTGTTTCCGCAGGGGTTTACGAGCAGTACTTC
TRBV20-1	TRBJ2-1	few	TRBD1	CSAIRPGTGWVGSYNEQFF	TGCAGTGCTATTCGACCCGGGACAGGGTGGGTAGGCTCCTACAATGAGCAGTTCTTC
TRBV7-2	TRBJ1-3	few	.	CASSLTAGQASGNTIYF	TGTGCCAGCAGCTTAACGGCGGGCCAGGCCTCTGGAAACACCATATATTTT
TRBV19	TRBJ1-2	.	TRBD1	CASSDDGQGNYGYTF	TGTGCCAGTAGCGACGATGGACAGGGAAACTATGGCTACACCTTC
TRBV7-3	TRBJ2-1	few	.	CASSPSGAGNEQFF	TGTGCCAGCAGCCCCAGCGGAGCGGGCAATGAGCAGTTCTTC
TRBV7-2	TRBJ2-3	.	.	CASSFGRTSTNTQYF	TGTGCCAGCAGCTTTGGGAGAACTAGCACAAATACGCAGTATTTT
TRBV5-1	TRBJ2-7	many	TRBD1	CASSLEEDRRSYEQYF	TGCGCCAGCAGCTTGGAAGAGGACAGGAGATCCTACGAGCAGTACTTC
TRBV5-1	TRBJ2-7	few	.	CASSLGQHGYEQYF	TGCGCCAGCAGTCTGGGGCAGCATGGGTACGAGCAGTACTTC
TRBV20-1	TRBJ1-5	few	TRBD1	CSAVPGTADQPQHF	TGCAGTGCTGTCCCCGGGACAGCCGATCAGCCCCAGCATTTT
TRBV28	TRBJ2-3	.	.	CASSFVGGYTDTQYF	TGTGCCAGCAGTTTCGTCGGAGGTTACACAGATACGCAGTATTTT
TRBV30	TRBJ1-5	.	.	CAWSVSIGRNQPQHF	TGTGCCTGGAGTGTAAGTATAGGCAGAAATCAGCCCCAGCATTTT
TRBV5-1	TRBJ2-2	few	.	CASSLGQSGELFF	TGCGCCAGCAGCTTGGGACAAAGCGGGGAGCTGTTTTTT
TRBV6-2/TRBV6-3	TRBJ2-1	.	.	CASSYGPSGGEQFF	TGTGCCAGCAGTTACGGGCCGTCCGGTGGGGAGCAGTTCTTC
TRBV5-1	TRBJ2-5	.	.	CASSLPVGGETQYF	TGCGCCAGCAGCTTACCGGTCGGGGGAGAGACCCAGTACTTC
TRBV5-6	TRBJ2-7	.	.	CASSLGFLFEQYF	TGTGCCAGCAGCTTGGGCTTTCTGTTCGAGCAGTACTTC
TRBV4-3	TRBJ2-5	few	.	CASSSGPRAETQYF	TGCGCCAGCAGCTCCGGACCCCGGGCAGAGACCCAGTACTTC
TRBV5-5	TRBJ1-2	.	.	CASSSTPVTYGYTF	TGTGCCAGCAGCTCAACCCCGGTGACCTATGGCTACACCTTC
TRBV20-1	TRBJ2-7	many	TRBD2	CSARPNGGGPYEQYF	TGCAGTGCTAGACCGAATGGCGGGGGGCCCTACGAGCAGTACTTC
TRBV7-3	TRBJ2-5	.	.	CASSLTSGRGERWETQYF	.
TRBV20-1	TRBJ1-1	few	.	CSARDAGAGWGTEAFF	TGCAGTGCTAGAGATGCGGGGGCAGGCTGGGGCACTGAAGCTTTCTTT
TRBV10-3	TRBJ2-1	few	TRBD2	CAISESWRGGGEQFF	TGTGCCATCAGTGAGTCTTGGCGGGGGGGCGGAGAGCAGTTCTTC
TRBV20-1	TRBJ2-1	few	.	CSATRPGYNEQFF	TGCAGTGCCACCCGCCCTGGATACAATGAGCAGTTCTTC
TRBV5-5	TRBJ1-5	.	TRBD1	CASSLTGTVRPQHF	TGTGCCAGTAGCTTGACAGGGACGGTTCGGCCCCAGCATTTT
TRBV4-3	TRBJ1-5	.	.	CASSPWLVLENQPQHF	TGCGCCAGCAGCCCCTGGCTTGTCTTAGAAAATCAGCCCCAGCATTTT
TRBV20-1	TRBJ2-4	.	TRBD2	CSARAASGGLAKNIQYF	TGCAGTGCTAGAGCAGCTAGCGGGGGCTTAGCCAAAAACATTCAGTACTTC
TRBV6-2/TRBV6-3	TRBJ1-1	few	.	CASSYGGQTLMNTEAFF	TGTGCCAGCAGTTACGGTGGACAGACTTTAATGAACACTGAAGCTTTCTTT
TRBV12-3/TRBV12-4	TRBJ2-1	few	TRBD1	CASSQDPGTGVYNEQFF	TGTGCCAGCAGTCAAGACCCCGGGACAGGGGTTTACAATGAGCAGTTCTTC
TRBV20-1	TRBJ1-2	.	TRBD1	CSARDPGGLYGYTF	TGCAGTGCTAGAGATCCAGGGGGACTCTATGGCTACACCTTC
TRBV24-1	TRBJ2-1	many	.	CATSDTTAVGYNEQFF	TGTGCCACCAGCGATACTACGGCCGTGGGGTACAATGAGCAGTTCTTC
TRBV5-5	TRBJ2-1	.	TRBD2	CASSRPPGRDEQFF	TGTGCCAGCAGCCGGCCGCCGGGGAGGGATGAGCAGTTCTTC
TRBV5-1	TRBJ2-7	many	TRBD2	CASSWGGGEQYF	TGCGCCAGCAGCTGGGGGGGTGGCGAGCAGTACTTC
TRBV5-1	TRBJ2-2	.	.	CASCLSVTGGTGELLF	TGCGCCAGCTGCTTGAGCGTTACAGGAGGCACCGGGGAGCTGCTTTTT
TRBV3-1	TRBJ2-2	.	TRBD2	CASSQQGLATNTGELFF	TGTGCCAGCAGCCAACAGGGACTAGCGACTAACACCGGGGAGCTGTTTTTT
TRBV2	TRBJ2-7	.	.	CASSEQGSSYEQYF	TGTGCCAGCAGCGAGCAGGGGTCGTCCTACGAGCAGTACTTC
TRBV4-1	TRBJ2-7	.	.	CASSPHQGIPDEQYF	TGCGCCAGCAGCCCCCATCAGGGCATCCCCGACGAGCAGTACTTC
TRBV10-3	TRBJ2-3	many	.	CAISESLDADTQYF	TGTGCCATCAGTGAGTCGCTAGATGCAGATACGCAGTATTTT
TRBV20-1	TRBJ1-1	.	TRBD1	CSARDPGTGYLAFF	TGCAGTGCTAGAGATCCCGGGACAGGGTATTTGGCTTTCTTT
TRBV7-9	TRBJ2-1	.	TRBD2	CASSELAGGSNEQFF	TGTGCCAGCAGCGAACTAGCGGGAGGGTCCAATGAGCAGTTCTTC
TRBV5-1	TRBJ1-1	many	.	CASSPGGDTEAFF	TGCGCCAGCAGCCCGGGGGGGGACACTGAAGCTTTCTTT
TRBV5-5	TRBJ2-2	many	.	CASSLTDSLNTGELFF	TGTGCCAGCAGCTTGACGGATTCCCTCAACACCGGGGAGCTGTTTTTT
TRBV6-1	TRBJ2-1	.	TRBD2	CASSEFSGGYNEQFF	TGTGCCAGCAGTGAATTTAGCGGGGGCTACAATGAGCAGTTCTTC
TRBV9	TRBJ2-1	few	TRBD1	CASCSSGQGPNEQFF	TGTGCCAGCTGTTCCTCGGGACAGGGACCCAATGAGCAGTTCTTC
TRBV11-2	TRBJ2-1	.	.	CACSSGPRADNEQFF	TGTGCCTGCAGCTCCGGACCCCGTGCCGACAATGAGCAGTTCTTC
TRBV20-1	TRBJ2-5	.	.	CSAFQETQYF	TGCAGTGCTTTTCAAGAGACCCAGTACTTC
TRBV7-6	TRBJ2-3	few	.	CASSADRRDTQYF	TGTGCCAGCAGCGCGGACAGAAGAGATACGCAGTATTTT
TRBV11-2	TRBJ2-1	many	TRBD2	CASRTDTPTSGTARSYNEQFF	TGTGCCAGCAGAACCGATACCCCGACTAGCGGGACGGCAAGGTCCTACAATGAGCAGTTCTTC
TRBV12-3/TRBV12-4	TRBJ2-6	many	.	CASSFLGQYSGANVLTF	TGTGCCAGCAGTTTTCTAGGGCAATACTCTGGGGCCAACGTCCTGACTTTC
TRBV20-1	TRBJ1-2	.	.	CSARSGVSESPGSGYTF	TGCAGTGCTAGAAGCGGGGTGTCCGAGTCCCCCGGATCTGGCTACACCTTC